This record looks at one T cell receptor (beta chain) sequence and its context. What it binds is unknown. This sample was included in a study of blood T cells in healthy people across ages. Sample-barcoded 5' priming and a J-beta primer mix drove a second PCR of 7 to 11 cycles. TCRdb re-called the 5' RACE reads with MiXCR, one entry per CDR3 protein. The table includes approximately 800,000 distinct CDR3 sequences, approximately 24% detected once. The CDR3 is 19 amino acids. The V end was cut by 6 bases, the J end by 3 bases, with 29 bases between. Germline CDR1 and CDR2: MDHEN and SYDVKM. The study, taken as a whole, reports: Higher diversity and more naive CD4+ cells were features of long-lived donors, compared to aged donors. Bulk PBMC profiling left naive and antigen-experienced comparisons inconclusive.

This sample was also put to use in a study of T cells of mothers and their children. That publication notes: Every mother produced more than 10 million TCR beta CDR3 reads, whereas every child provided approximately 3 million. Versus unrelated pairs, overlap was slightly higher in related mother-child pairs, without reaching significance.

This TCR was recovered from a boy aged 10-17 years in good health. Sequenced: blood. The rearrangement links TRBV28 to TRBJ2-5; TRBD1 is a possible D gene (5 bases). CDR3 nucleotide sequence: TGTGCCAGCAGCGTACGACAGTTAATAAACAGAAAGAAAGAAGAGACCCAGTACTTC. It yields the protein CASSVRQLINRKKEETQYF. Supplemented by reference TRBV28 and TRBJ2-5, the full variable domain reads DVKVTQSSRYLVKRTGEKVFLECVQDMDHENMFWYRQDPGLGLRLIYFSYDVKMKEKGDIPEGYSVSREKKERFSLILESASTNQTSMYLCASSVRQLINRKKEETQYFGPGTRLLVL.